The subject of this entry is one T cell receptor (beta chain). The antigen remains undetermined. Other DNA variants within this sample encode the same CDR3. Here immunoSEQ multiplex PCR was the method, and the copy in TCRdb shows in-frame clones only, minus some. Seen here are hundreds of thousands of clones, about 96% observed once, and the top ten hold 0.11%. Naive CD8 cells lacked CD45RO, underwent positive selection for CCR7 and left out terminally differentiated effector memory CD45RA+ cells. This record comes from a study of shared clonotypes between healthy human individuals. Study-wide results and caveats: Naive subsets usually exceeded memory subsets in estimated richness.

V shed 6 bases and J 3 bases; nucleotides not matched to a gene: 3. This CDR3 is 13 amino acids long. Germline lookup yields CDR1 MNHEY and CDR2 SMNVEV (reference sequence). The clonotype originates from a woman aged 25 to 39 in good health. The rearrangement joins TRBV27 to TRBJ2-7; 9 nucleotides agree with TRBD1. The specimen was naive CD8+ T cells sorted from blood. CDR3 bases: TGTGCCAGCAGCCCGGGACAGGGCTACGAGCAGTACTTC. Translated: CASSPGQGYEQYF.